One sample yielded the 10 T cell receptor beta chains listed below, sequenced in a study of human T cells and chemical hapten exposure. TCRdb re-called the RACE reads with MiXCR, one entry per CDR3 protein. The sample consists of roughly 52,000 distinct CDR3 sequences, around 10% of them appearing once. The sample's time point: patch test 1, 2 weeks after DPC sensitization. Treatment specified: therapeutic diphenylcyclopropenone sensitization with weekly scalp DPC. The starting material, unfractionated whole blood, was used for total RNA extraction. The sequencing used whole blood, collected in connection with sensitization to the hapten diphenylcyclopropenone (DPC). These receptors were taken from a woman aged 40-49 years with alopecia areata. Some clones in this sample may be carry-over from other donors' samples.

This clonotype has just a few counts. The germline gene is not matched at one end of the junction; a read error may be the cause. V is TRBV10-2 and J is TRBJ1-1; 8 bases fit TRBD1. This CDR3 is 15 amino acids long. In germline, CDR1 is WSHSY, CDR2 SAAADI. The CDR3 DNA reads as TGCGCCAGCAGCCATACCGGACAGGGTCTAACTGGTCGGGACTTT. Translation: CASSHTGQGLTGRDF.

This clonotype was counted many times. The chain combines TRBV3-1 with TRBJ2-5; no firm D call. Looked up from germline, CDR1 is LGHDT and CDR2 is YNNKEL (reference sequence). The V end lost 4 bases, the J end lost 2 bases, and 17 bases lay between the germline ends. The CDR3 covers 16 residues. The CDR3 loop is CASSPPPPNAQETQYF. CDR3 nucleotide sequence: TGTGCCAGCAGCCCCCCCCCGCCCAACGCTCAAGAGACCCAGTACTTC.

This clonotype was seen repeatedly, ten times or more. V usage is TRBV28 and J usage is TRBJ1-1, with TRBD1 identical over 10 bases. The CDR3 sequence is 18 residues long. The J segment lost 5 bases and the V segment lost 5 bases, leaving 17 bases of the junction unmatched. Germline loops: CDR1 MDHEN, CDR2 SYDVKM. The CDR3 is CASSLTTPGQGLGTEAFF. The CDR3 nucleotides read TGTGCCAGCAGTCTAACGACACCGGGACAGGGGTTAGGTACTGAAGCTTTCTTT.

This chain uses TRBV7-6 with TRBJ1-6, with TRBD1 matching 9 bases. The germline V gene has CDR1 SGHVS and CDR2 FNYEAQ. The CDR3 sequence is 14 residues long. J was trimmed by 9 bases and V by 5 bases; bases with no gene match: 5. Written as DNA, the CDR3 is TGTGCCAGCAGCGGACAGACAGGGGGTTCACCCCTCCACTTT. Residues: CASSGQTGGSPLHF.

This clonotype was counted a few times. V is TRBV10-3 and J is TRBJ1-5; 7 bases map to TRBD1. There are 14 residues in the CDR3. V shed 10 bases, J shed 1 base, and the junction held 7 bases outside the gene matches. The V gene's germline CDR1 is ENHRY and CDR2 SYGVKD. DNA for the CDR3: TGTGCCACAGACAGGGAGTTAAGCAATCAGCCCCAGCATTTT. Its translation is CATDRELSNQPQHF.

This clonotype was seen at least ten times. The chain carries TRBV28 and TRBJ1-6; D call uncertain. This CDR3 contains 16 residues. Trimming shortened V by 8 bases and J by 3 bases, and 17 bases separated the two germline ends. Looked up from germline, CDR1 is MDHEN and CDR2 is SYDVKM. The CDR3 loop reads CASFSRDTRYNSPLHF. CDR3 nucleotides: TGTGCCAGCTTCTCCAGAGACACCCGCTATAATTCACCCCTCCACTTT.

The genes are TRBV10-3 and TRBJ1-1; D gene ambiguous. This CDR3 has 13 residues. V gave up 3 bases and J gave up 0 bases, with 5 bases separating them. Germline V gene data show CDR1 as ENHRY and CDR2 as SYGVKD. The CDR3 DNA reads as TGTGCCATCAGTGAAGTTATGAACACTGAAGCTTTCTTT. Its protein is CAISEVMNTEAFF.

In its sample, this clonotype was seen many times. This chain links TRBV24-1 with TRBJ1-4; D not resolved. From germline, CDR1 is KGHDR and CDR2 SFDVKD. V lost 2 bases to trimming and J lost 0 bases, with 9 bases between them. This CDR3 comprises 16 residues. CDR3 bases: TGTGCCACCAGTGATTCCCGGGTTGCAACTAATGAAAAACTGTTTTTT. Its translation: CATSDSRVATNEKLFF.

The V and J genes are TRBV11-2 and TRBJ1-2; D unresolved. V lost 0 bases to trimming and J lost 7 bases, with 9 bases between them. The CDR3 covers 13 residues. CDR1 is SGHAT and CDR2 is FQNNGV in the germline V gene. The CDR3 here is CASSLDRAGGYTF. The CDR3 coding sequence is TGTGCCAGCAGCTTAGATCGAGCCGGTGGCTACACCTTC.

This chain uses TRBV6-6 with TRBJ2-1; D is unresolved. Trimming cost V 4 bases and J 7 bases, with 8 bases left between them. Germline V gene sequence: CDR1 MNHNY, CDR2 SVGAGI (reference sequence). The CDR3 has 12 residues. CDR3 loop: CASSFNGNEQFF. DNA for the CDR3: TGTGCCAGCAGTTTCAACGGGAATGAGCAGTTCTTC.